This entry concerns a single TCR beta chain. Its antigen is undetermined. The TCR beta cDNA libraries contained unique molecular identifiers. The authors obtained 500,000 or so cDNA molecules from about 0.94 to 9.7 million T cells. TCRdb reprocessed the PCR reads via MiXCR and lists one record per CDR3 protein. This table has hundreds of thousands of distinct CDR3 sequences, 53% appearing once. These data are taken from a study of post-analysis software for immune sequencing data. Study-level information: The courses of disease that were included comprised relapsing-remitting, secondary progressive and progressive-relapsing multiple sclerosis.

The CDR3 covers 17 residues. V was clipped by 0 bases and J by 11 bases; unmatched bases: 18. Germline-derived CDR1 and CDR2 are SGHRS and YFSETQ. Points from the study as a whole: Five or six TRBV segments, TRBV5-6, TRBV5-1 and TRBV20-1 among them, were found more frequent in patients than controls. F-measure co-clustering was strong for batch-matched samples. Diversity measured as normalized Chao1 was significantly lower in multiple sclerosis patients than in controls.

The V and J genes are TRBV5-1 and TRBJ2-5; the match to TRBD2 covers 8 bases. What was sequenced was blood. The clonotype comes from a girl between 10 and 17 years old with multiple sclerosis. CDR3 bases: TGCGCCAGCAGCTTGGCCAGCAGCGGGAGCAGCTACAATGAGCAGTACTTC. Translating gives CASSLASSGSSYNEQYF.